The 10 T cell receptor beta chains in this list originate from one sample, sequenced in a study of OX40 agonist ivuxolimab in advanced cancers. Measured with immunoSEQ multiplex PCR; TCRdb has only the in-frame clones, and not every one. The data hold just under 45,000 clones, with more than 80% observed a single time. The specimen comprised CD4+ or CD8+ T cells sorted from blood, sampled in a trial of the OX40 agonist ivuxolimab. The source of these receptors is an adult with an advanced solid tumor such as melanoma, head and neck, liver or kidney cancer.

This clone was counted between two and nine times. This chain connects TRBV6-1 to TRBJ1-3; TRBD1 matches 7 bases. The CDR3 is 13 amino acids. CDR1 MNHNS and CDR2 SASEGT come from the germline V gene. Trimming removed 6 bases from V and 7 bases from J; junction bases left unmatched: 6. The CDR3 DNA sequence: TGTGCCAGCAGGATGACAGGGAGCAACACCATATATTTT. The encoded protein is CASRMTGSNTIYF.

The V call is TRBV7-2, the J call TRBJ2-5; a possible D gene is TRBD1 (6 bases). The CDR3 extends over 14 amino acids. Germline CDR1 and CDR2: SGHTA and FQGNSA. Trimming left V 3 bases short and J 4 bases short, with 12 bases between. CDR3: CASSLRGGGETQYF. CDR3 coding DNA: TGTGCCAGCAGCTTGCGTGGGGGCGGAGAGACCCAGTACTTC.

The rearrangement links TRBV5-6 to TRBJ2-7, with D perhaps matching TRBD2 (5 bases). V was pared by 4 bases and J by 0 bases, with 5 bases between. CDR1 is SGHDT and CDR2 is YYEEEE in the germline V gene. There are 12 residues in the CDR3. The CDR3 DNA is TGTGCCAGCAGCGGGAGCTCCTACGAGCAGTACTTC. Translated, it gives CASSGSSYEQYF.

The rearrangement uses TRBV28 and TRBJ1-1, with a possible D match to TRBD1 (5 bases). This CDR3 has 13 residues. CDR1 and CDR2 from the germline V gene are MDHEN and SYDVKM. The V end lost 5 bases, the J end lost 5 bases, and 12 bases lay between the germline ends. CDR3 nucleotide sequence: TGTGCCAGCAGTGTCTCAGGGAGGACTGAAGCTTTCTTT. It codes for CASSVSGRTEAFF.

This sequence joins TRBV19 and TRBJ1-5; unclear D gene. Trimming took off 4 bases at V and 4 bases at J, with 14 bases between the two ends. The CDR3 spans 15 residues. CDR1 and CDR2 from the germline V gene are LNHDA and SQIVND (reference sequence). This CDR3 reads CASSTTPQTNQPQHF. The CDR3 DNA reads TGTGCCAGTAGTACCACCCCACAGACAAATCAGCCCCAGCATTTT. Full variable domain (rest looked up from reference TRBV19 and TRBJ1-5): DGGITQSPKYLFRKEGQNVTLSCEQNLNHDAMYWYRQDPGQGLRLIYYSQIVNDFQKGDIAEGYSVSREKKESFPLTVTSAQKNPTAFYLCASSTTPQTNQPQHFGDGTRLSIL.

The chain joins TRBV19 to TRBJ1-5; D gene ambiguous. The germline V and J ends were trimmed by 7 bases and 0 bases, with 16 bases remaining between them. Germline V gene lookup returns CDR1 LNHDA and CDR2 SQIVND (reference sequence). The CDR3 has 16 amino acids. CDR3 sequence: CASKSSGLNSNQPQHF. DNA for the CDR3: TGTGCCAGTAAATCGTCAGGACTGAATAGCAATCAGCCCCAGCATTTT.

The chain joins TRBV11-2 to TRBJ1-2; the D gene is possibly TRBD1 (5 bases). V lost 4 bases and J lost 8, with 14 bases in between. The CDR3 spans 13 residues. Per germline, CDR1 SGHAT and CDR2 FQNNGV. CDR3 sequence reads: CASSSGHEGGYTF. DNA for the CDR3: TGTGCCAGCAGCTCTGGGCACGAGGGGGGCTACACCTTC. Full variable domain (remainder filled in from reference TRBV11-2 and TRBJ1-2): EAGVAQSPRYKIIEKRQSVAFWCNPISGHATLYWYQQILGQGPKLLIQFQNNGVVDDSQLPKDRFSAERLKGVDSTLKIQPAKLEDSAVYLCASSSGHEGGYTFGSGTRLTVV.

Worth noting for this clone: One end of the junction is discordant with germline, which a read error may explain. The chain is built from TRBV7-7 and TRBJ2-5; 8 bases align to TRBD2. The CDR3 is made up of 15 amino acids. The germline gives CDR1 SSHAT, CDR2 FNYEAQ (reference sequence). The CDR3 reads CASSLASGSWETQYF. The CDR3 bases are TGTGCTAGCAGCTTAGCCAGCGGGAGTTGGGAGACCCAGTACTTC. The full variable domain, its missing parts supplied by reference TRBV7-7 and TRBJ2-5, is GAGVSQSPRYKVTKRGQDVTLRCDPISSHATLYWYQQALGQGPEFLTYFNYEAQPDKSGLPSDRFSAERPEGSISTLTIQRTEQRDSAMYRCASSLASGSWETQYFGPGTRLLVL.

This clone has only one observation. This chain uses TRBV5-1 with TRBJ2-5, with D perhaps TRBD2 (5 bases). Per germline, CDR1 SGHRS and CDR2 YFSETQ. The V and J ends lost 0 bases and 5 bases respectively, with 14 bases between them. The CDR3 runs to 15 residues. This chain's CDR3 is CASSLVGGRVETQYF. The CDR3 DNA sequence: TGCGCCAGCAGCTTGGTAGGCGGGCGCGTGGAGACCCAGTACTTC.

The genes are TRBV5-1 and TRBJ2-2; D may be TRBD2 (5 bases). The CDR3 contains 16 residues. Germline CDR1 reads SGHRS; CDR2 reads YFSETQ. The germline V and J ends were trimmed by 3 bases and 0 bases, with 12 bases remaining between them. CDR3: CASSSPRGSNTGELFF. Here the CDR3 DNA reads TGCGCCAGCAGCTCCCCCCGGGGATCGAACACCGGGGAGCTGTTTTTT.